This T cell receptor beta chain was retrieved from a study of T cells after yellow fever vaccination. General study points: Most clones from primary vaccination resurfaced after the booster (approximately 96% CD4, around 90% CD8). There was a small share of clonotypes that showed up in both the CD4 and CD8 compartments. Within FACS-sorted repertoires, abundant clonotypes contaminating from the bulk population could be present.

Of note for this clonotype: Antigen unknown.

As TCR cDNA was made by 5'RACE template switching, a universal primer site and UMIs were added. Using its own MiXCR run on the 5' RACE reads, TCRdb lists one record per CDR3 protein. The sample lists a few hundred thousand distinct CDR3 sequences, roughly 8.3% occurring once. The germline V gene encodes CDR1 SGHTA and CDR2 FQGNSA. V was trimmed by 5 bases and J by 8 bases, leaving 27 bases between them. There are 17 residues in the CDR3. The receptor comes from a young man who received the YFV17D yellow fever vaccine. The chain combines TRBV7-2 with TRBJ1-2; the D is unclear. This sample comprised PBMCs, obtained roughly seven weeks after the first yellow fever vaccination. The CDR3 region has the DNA TGTGCCAGCAGCCCTCTCCTGACTACGAGGATACCGGGAGGCTACACCTTC. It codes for CASSPLLTTRIPGGYTF.